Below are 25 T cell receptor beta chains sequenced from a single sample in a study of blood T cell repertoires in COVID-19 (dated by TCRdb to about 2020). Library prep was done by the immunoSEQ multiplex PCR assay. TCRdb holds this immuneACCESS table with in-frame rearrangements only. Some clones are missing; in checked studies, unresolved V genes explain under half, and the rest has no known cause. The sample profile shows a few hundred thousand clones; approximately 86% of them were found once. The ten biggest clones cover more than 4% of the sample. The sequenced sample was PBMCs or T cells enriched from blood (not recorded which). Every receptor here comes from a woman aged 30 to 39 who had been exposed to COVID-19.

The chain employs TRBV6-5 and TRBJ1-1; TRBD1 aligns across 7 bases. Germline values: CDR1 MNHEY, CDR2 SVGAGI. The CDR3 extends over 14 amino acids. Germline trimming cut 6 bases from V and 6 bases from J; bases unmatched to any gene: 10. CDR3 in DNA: TGTGCCAGCAGCCTCTCGACAGGGCCGTCTGAAGCTTTCTTT. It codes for CASSLSTGPSEAFF.

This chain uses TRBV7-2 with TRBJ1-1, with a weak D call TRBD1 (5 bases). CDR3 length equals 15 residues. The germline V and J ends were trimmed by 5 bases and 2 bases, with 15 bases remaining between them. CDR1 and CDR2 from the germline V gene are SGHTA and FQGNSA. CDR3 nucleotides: TGTGCCAGCAGCCCGAATTGGGGGGGAAACACTGAAGCTTTCTTT. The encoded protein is CASSPNWGGNTEAFF.

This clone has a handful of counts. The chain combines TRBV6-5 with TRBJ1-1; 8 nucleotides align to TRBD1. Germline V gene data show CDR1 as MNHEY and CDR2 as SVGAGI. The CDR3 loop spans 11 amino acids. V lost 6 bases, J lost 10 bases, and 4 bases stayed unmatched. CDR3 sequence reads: CASRSQGGAFF. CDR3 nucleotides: TGTGCCAGCAGGTCACAGGGGGGAGCTTTCTTT.

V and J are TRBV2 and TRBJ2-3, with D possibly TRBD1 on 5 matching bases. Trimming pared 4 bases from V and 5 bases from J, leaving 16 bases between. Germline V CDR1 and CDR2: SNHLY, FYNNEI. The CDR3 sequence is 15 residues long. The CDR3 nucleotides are TGTGCCAGCAGTGGGGTAGGCTCAGGGCAAGATACGCAGTATTTT. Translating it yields CASSGVGSGQDTQYF. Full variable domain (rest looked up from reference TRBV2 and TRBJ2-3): EPEVTQTPSHQVTQMGQEVILRCVPISNHLYFYWYRQILGQKVEFLVSFYNNEISEKSEIFDDQFSVERPDGSNFTLKIRSTKLEDSAMYFCASSGVGSGQDTQYFGPGTRLTVL.

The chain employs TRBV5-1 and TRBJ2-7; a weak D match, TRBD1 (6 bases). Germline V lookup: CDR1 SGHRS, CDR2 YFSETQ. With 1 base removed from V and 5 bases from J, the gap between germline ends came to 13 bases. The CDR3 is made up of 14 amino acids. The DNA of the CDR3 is TGCGCCAGCAGCTTGCGGGACAAGATAGACGAGCAGTACTTC. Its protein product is CASSLRDKIDEQYF.

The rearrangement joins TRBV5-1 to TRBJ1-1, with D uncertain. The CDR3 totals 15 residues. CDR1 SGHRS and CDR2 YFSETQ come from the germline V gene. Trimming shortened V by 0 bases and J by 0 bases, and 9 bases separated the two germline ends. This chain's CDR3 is CASSLAGVMNTEAFF. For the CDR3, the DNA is TGCGCCAGCAGCTTGGCCGGGGTTATGAACACTGAAGCTTTCTTT.

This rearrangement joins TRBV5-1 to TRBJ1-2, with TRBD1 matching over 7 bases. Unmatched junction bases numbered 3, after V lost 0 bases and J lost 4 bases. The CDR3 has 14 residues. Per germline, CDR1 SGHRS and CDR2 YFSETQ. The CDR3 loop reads CASSLEGATYGYTF. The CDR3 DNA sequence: TGCGCCAGCAGCTTGGAGGGGGCTACCTATGGCTACACCTTC.

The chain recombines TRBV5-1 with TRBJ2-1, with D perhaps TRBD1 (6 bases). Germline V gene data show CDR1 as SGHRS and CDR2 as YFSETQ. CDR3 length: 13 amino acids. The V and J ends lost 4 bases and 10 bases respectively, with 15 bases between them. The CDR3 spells CASSVCRGCEQFF. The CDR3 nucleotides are TGCGCCAGCAGCGTATGCAGGGGTTGCGAGCAGTTCTTC.

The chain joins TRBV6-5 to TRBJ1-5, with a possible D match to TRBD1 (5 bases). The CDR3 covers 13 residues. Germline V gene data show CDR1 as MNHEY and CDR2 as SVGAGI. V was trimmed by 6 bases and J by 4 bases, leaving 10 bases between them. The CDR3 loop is CASRSDRNQPQHF. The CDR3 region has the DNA TGTGCCAGCAGGTCCGACAGAAATCAGCCCCAGCATTTT.

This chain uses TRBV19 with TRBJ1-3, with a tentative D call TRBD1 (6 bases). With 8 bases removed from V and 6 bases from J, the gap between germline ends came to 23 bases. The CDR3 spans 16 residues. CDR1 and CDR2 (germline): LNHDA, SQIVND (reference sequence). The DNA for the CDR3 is TGTGCCAGTCAAAGAAGGGCAGGGGAACAAGTAAACACCATATATTTT. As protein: CASQRRAGEQVNTIYF.

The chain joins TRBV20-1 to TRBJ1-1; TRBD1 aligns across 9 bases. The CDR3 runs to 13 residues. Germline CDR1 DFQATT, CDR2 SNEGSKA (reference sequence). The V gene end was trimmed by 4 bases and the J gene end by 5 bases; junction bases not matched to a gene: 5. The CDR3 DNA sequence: TGCAGTGCTATTGACAGGGGGGAAACTGAAGCTTTCTTT. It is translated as CSAIDRGETEAFF.

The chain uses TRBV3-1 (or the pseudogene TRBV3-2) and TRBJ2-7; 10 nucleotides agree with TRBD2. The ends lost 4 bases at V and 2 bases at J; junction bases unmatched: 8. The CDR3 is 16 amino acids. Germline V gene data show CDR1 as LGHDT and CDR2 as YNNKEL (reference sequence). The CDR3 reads CASSLNLAGVPYEQYF. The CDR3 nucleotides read TGTGCCAGCAGCCTGAATCTAGCGGGGGTTCCCTACGAGCAGTACTTC.

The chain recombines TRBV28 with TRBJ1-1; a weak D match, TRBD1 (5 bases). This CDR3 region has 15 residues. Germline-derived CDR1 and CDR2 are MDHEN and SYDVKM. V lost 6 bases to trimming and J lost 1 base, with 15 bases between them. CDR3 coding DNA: TGTGCCAGCAGCAATAGCGGCCAGGGGAACACTGAAGCTTTCTTT. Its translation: CASSNSGQGNTEAFF.

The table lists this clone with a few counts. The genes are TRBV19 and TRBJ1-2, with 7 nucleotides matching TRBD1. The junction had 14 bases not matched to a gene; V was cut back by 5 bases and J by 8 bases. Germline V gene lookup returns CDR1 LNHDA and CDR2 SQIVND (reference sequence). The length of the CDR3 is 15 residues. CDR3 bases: TGTGCCAGTAGTCCTCAAGACAGGGTGGCTAGCGGCTACACCTTC. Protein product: CASSPQDRVASGYTF.

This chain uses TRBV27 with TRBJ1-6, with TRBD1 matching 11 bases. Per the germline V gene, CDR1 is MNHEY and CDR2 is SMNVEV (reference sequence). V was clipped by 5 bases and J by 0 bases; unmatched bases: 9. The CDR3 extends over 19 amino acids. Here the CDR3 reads CASSLAGQGVYSYNSPLHF. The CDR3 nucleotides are TGTGCCAGCAGTCTTGCGGGACAGGGGGTGTACTCCTATAATTCACCCCTCCACTTT.

CDR3 amino acids: CASSRDRVSPLHF. CDR3 bases: TGTGCCAGTAGTCGGGACAGGGTTTCACCCCTCCACTTT. The chain uses TRBV19 and TRBJ1-6, with 9 bases that match TRBD1. The CDR3 has 13 residues. The germline V gene has CDR1 LNHDA and CDR2 SQIVND (reference sequence). V was pared by 5 bases and J by 9 bases, with 2 bases of the junction left unmatched.

The CDR3 sequence is CASSETGLYYGYTF. In DNA form, the CDR3 reads TGCGCCAGCAGTGAGACAGGGCTTTACTATGGCTACACCTTC. The genes are TRBV10-2 and TRBJ1-2; maybe TRBD1 (6 bases). Deletions cut 2 bases from V and 3 bases from J, with 10 bases between. Per germline, CDR1 WSHSY and CDR2 SAAADI. This CDR3 has 14 amino acids.

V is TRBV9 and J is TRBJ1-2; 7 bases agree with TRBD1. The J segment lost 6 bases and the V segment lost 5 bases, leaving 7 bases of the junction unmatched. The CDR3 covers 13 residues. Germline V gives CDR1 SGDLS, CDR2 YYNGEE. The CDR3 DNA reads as TGTGCCAGCAGTACAGGACAGGTCGATGGCTACACCTTC. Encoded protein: CASSTGQVDGYTF.

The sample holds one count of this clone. CDR3 loop: CASSLWTSGGGTDTQYF. CDR3 in DNA: TGTGCCAGCAGCCTCTGGACTAGCGGGGGAGGCACAGATACGCAGTATTTT. The genes are TRBV7-2 and TRBJ2-3; 13 bases line up with TRBD2. V shed 5 bases, J shed 1 base, and the junction held 6 bases outside the gene matches. The CDR3 covers 17 residues. CDR1 is SGHTA and CDR2 is FQGNSA in the germline V gene.

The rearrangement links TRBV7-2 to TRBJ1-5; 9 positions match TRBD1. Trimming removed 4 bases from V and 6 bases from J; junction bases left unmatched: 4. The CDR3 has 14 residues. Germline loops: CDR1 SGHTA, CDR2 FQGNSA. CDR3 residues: CASSSGTGSQPQHF. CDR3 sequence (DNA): TGTGCCAGCAGCTCGGGGACAGGGAGTCAGCCCCAGCATTTT.

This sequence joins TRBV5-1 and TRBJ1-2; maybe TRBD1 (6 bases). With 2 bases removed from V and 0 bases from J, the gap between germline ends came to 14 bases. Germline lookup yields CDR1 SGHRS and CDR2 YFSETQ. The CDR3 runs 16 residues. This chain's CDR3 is CASSFKGGTSNYGYTF. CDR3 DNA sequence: TGCGCCAGCAGCTTTAAGGGGGGGACATCTAACTATGGCTACACCTTC.

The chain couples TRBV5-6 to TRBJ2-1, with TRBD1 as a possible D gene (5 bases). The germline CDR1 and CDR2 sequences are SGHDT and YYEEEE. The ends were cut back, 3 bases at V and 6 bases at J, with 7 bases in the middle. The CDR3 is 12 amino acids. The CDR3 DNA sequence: TGTGCCAGCAGCTCAGGGTTCAATGAGCAGTTCTTC. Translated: CASSSGFNEQFF.

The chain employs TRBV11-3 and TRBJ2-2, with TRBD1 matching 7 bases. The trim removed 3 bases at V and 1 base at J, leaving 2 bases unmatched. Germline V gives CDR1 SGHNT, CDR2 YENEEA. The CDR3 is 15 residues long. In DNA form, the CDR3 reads TGTGCCAGCAGCTTCAGGACAGGGAACACCGGGGAGCTGTTTTTT. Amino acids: CASSFRTGNTGELFF.

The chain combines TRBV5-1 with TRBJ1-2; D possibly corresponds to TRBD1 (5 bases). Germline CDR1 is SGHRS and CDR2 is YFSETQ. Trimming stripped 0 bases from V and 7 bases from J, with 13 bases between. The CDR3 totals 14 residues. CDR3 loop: CASSLDGRQGGYTF. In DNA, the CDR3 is TGCGCCAGCAGCTTGGACGGTCGGCAGGGTGGCTACACCTTC.

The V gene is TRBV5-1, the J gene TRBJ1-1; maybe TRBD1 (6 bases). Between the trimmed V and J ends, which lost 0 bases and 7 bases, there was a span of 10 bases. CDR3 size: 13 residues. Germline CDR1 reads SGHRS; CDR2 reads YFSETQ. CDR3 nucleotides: TGCGCCAGCAGCTTGGAAGGACAGTTTGAAGCTTTCTTT. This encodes CASSLEGQFEAFF.